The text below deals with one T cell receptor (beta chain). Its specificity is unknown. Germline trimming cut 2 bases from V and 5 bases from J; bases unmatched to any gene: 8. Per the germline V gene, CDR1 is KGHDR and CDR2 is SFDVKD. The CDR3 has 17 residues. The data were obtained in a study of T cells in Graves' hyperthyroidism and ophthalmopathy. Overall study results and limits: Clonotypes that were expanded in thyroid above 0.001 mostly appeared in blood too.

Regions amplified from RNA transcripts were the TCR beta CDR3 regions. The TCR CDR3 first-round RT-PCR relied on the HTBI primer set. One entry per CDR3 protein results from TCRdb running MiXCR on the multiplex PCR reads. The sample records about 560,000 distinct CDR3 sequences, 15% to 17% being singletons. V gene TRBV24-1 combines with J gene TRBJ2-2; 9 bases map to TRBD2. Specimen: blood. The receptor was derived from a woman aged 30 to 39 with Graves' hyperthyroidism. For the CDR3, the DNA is TGTGCCACCAGTGATTCCGCATGGCGGGAGGGAACCGGGGAGCTGTTTTTT. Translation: CATSDSAWREGTGELFF.